The entry below describes one TCR beta chain. V dropped 0 bases and J dropped 3 bases, with 15 bases sitting between them. This CDR3 is built from 16 residues. The germline V gene has CDR1 SGDLS and CDR2 YYNGEE. The repertoire was sequenced with immunoSEQ multiplex PCR; TCRdb's copy has only in-frame clones and lacks some. The table has about 47,000 clones, around 90% seen once. This sample was taken from a study of PD-1 blockade in classical Hodgkin lymphoma. The sample's time point: newly diagnosed, previously untreated cHL patient sample. This chain connects TRBV9 to TRBJ1-2; D is uncertain. The receptor was derived from a human donor with classical Hodgkin lymphoma. Sequencing was done on a sample of peripheral blood mononuclear cells (PBMCs). Written as DNA, the CDR3 is TGTGCCAGCAGCGTAGCTGTGGACCGCCTCCACTATGGCTACACCTTC. It specifies CASSVAVDRLHYGYTF.